Listed below are T cell receptor beta chains from one sample, sequenced in a study of blood T cells in healthy people across ages. TCRdb re-derived calls from the 5' RACE reads in MiXCR, one entry per CDR3 protein. In the table there are 1,500,000 or so distinct CDR3 sequences, around 59% of which are singletons. The sequenced material came from blood. The receptor source for this set is a man between 18 and 29 years old in good health. Both conserved end residues are part of each CDR3. Each record gives: V gene, CDR3 protein.

v_gene: TRBV12-3/TRBV12-4; CDR3aa: CASSRQGASQETQYF
v_gene: TRBV2; CDR3aa: CASYQGSYEQYF
v_gene: TRBV21-1; CDR3aa: CASSKVHRPWGGYGYTF
v_gene: TRBV6-5; CDR3aa: CASSSGLAMEFF
v_gene: TRBV10-3; CDR3aa: CATTYSSGGTGNEQFF
v_gene: TRBV11-2; CDR3aa: CASSLSSGGLTDTQYF
v_gene: TRBV7-9; CDR3aa: CASSHIQGPYEQYF
v_gene: TRBV24-1; CDR3aa: CATSPRNSNQPQHF
v_gene: TRBV2; CDR3aa: CASAGTGNHEQYF
v_gene: TRBV6-1; CDR3aa: CASSDTAGAYGQYF
v_gene: TRBV27; CDR3aa: CASTTGPGDGYTF
v_gene: TRBV27; CDR3aa: CASSPMVGGNEKLFF
v_gene: TRBV7-9; CDR3aa: CASVTDAQYF
v_gene: TRBV29-1; CDR3aa: CSVEGEGGAYEQYF
v_gene: TRBV12-3/TRBV12-4; CDR3aa: CASSLVEVTETQYF
v_gene: TRBV5-5; CDR3aa: CASSLYPAGTVYNEQFF
v_gene: TRBV27; CDR3aa: CASSLDGYSYEQYF
v_gene: TRBV29-1; CDR3aa: CSALSREKETQYF
v_gene: TRBV5-6; CDR3aa: CASRADRVAYGYTF
v_gene: TRBV7-2; CDR3aa: CASSYGTATYEQYF
v_gene: TRBV27; CDR3aa: CASSQKGQGSNQPQHF
v_gene: TRBV29-1; CDR3aa: CSVEAPDLNIQYF
v_gene: TRBV12-3/TRBV12-4; CDR3aa: CASEDGTYNEQFF
v_gene: TRBV28; CDR3aa: CVSSPPPVYGYTF
v_gene: TRBV3-1; CDR3aa: CASSRRGKDTQYF
v_gene: TRBV24-1; CDR3aa: CATSGAGADYGYTF
v_gene: TRBV14; CDR3aa: CASSQGQGWDGYTF
v_gene: TRBV20-1; CDR3aa: CSARGQESYEQYF
v_gene: TRBV28; CDR3aa: CASTRGGVETQYF
v_gene: TRBV20-1; CDR3aa: CSARRSALQETQYF
v_gene: TRBV29-1; CDR3aa: CSVEVSGEETQYF
v_gene: TRBV12-5; CDR3aa: CASGVRGRRGYTF
v_gene: TRBV29-1; CDR3aa: CSVLASDTPYEQYF
v_gene: TRBV20-1; CDR3aa: CSAISRADTQYF
v_gene: TRBV4-1; CDR3aa: CASSQRVGNTEAFF
v_gene: TRBV3-1; CDR3aa: CASSQEGTGVENIQYF
v_gene: TRBV29-1; CDR3aa: CSVEPTGQRYGYTF
v_gene: TRBV6-2/TRBV6-3; CDR3aa: CASRQPQDYGYTF
v_gene: TRBV12-3/TRBV12-4; CDR3aa: CASSGTGPTEQYF
v_gene: TRBV29-1; CDR3aa: CSVYSDRGLNEQYF
v_gene: TRBV24-1; CDR3aa: CATSGSSQSPHTGELFF
v_gene: TRBV27; CDR3aa: CASSLLGLAVENEQFF
v_gene: TRBV7-6; CDR3aa: CASSVAGTEYEQFF